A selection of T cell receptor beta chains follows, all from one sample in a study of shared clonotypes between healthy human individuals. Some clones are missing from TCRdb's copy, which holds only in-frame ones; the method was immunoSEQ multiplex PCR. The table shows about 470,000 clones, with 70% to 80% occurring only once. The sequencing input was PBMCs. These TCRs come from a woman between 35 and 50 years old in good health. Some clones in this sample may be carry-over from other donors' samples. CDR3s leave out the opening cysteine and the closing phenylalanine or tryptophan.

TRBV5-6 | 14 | ASSTGTGGPYNEQF
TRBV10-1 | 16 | ASSDSRPDRAPAGELF
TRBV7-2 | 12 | ASGGLADQETQY
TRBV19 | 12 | ASSISGTGNEQY
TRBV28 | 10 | ASLGMKYEQY
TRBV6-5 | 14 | ASSYSGTGVSYEQY
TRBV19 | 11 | ASSPSGDYGYT
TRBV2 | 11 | ATRIGQGNTIY
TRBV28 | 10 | ATRGRDQPQH
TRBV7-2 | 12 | ASSNHGTDYEQY
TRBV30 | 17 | AWARDREVTFSGANVLT
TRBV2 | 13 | ASSERGPNTDTQY
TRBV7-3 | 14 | ASSLWPSQSTDTQY
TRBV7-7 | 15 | ASSSGTSGSGTDTQY
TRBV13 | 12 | ASSLAGLVETQY
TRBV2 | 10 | ATSGDFAEAF
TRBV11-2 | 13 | ASSFSGNRGEKLF
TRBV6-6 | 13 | ASSYSMSLADTQY
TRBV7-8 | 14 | ASSLASGPNTGELF
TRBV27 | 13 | ATKVAGGGTGELF
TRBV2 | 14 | ASSAGPREFTDTQY
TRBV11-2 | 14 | ASSKPTGILSYEQY
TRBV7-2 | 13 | ASSLAGPRRNEQY
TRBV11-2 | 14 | ASWTGTSGSGDTQY
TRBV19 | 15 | ASSTWTGGLGANVLT
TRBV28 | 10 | ASRTGGEGYT
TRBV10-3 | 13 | AISDSGQLNEKLF
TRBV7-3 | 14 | ASSLYRNSGANVLT
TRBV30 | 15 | AWSERYGSQNTGELF
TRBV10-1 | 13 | ASSEDLTGTDTQY
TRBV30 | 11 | AWSPGIDYGYT
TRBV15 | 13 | ATSRAMTGGYEQY
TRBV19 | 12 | ASSLQQGSDEQF
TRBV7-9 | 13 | ASSLTGQGTGELF
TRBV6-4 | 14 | ASSATVQSGANVLT
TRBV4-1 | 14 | ASSQPGDSGANVLT
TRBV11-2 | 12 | ASSFEPVVTSNF
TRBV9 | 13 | ASSVSGSGREKLF
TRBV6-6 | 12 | ASSPTGALEKLF
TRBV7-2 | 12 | ASSSSGSSETQY
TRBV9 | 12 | ASSVLAAPYEQY
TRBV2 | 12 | ASSPLGQGVEQY
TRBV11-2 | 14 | ASSLGWSSYNSPLH
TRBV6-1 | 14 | ASSARQVSSYNEQF
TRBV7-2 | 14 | ASSGRDFSGANVLT